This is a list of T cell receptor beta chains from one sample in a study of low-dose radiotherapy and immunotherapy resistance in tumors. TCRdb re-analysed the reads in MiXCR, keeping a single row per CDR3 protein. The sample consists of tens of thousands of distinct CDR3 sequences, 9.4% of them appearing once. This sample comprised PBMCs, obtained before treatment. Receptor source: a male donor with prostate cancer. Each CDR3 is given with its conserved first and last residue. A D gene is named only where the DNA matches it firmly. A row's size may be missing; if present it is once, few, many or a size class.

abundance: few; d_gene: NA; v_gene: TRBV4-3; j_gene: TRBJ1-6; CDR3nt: TGCGCCAGCAGCCAAGAGGGTAGCAATTCACCCCTCCACTTT; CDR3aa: CASSQEGSNSPLHF
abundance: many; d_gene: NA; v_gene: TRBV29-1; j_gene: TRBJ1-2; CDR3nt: TGCAGCGCCCTATACCAGGGAAACTATGGCTACACCTTC; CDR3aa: CSALYQGNYGYTF
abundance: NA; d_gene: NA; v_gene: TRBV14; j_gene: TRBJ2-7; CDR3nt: TGTGCCAGCAGCCAAGATACGACCTACGAGCAGTACTTC; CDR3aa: CASSQDTTYEQYF
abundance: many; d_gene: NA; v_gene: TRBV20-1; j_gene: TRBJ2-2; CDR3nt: TGCGGGGGCGGGGGAACGAACACCGGGGAGCTGTTTTTT; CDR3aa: CGGGGTNTGELFF
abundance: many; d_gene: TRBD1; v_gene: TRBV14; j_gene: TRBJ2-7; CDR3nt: TGTGCCAGCAGCCAAGTAAGACAGGGGGTCTACGAGCAGTACTTC; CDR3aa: CASSQVRQGVYEQYF
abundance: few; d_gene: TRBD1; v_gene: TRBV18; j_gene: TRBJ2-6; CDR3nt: TGTGCCAGCTCACACCGGACAGGGGATTTGACTGGGGCCAACGTCCTGACTTTC; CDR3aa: CASSHRTGDLTGANVLTF
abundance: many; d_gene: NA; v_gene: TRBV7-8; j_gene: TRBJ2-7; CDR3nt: TGTGCCAGCTCGCCGAGCTCCTACGAGCAGTACTTC; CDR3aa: CASSPSSYEQYF
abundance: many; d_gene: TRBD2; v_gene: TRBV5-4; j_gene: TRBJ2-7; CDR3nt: TGTGCCAGCAGCTTGGAGGGGACTAGCGGGAGGAGCGAGCAGTACTTC; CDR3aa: CASSLEGTSGRSEQYF
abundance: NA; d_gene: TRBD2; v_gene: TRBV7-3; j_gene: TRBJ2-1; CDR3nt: TGTGCCAGCAGCTCAATAGCGGGAGGGACCTACAATGAGCAGTTCTTC; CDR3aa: CASSSIAGGTYNEQFF
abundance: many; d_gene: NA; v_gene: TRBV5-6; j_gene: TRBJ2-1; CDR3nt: TGTGCCAGCAGCTTGGGACAGGGAGGTAGCTCCTACAATGAGCAGTTCTTC; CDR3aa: CASSLGQGGSSYNEQFF
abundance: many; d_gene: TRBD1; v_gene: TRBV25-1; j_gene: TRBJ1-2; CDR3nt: TGTGCCAGCAGTGAATCGACAAGGGACAGGGGCTATGGCTACACCTTC; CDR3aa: CASSESTRDRGYGYTF
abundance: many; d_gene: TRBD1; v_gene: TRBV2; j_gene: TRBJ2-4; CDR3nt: TGTGCCAGCACCATACAGGGGTTAGCCAAAAACATTCAGTACTTC; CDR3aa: CASTIQGLAKNIQYF
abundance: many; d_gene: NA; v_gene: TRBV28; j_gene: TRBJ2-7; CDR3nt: TGTGCCAGCAGTTTAGACCCTGGGATTTACGAGCAGTACTTC; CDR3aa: CASSLDPGIYEQYF
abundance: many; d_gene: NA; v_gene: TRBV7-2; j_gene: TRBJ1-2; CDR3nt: TGTGCCAGCAGCTTAGTACCCGGCAGGGCTAACGACTATGGCTACACCTTC; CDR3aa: CASSLVPGRANDYGYTF
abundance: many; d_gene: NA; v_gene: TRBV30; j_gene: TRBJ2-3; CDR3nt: TGTGCCTGGAGTACGGGCTACAACACAGATACGCAGTATTTT; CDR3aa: CAWSTGYNTDTQYF
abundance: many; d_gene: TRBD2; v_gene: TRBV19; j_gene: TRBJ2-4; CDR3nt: TGTGCCAGTACCGGACTAGATGGGAACATTCAGTACTTC; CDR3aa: CASTGLDGNIQYF
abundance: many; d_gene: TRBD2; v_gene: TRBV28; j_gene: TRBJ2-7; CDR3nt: TGTGCCAGCAGTTTATCGGGGGGGCGGCAGGGACTAGGCAAGCAGTACTTC; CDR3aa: CASSLSGGRQGLGKQYF
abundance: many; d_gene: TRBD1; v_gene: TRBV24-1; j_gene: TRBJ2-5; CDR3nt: TGTGCCACCAGTGACGCTTCCGGGACAGGCCAAGAGACCCAGTACTTC; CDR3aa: CATSDASGTGQETQYF
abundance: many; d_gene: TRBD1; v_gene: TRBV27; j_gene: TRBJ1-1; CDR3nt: TGTGCCAGCAAGACCTGGACAGGGGGGAACACTGAAGCTTTCTTT; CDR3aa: CASKTWTGGNTEAFF
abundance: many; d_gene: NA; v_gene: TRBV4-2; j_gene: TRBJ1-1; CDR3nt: TGTGCCAGCAGCCAAGAGTCAACGATAAAGGCTGAAGCTTTCTTT; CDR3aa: CASSQESTIKAEAFF
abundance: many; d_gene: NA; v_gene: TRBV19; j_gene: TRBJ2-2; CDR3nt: TGTGCCAGTACCCCGGACTGGGCGGGTGGCACCGGGGAGCTGTTTTTT; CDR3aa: CASTPDWAGGTGELFF
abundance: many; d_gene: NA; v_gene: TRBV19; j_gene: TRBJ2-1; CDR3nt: TGTGCCAGTAGTACCCCTGGAAAGAGCTCCTACAATGAGCAGTTCTTC; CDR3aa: CASSTPGKSSYNEQFF
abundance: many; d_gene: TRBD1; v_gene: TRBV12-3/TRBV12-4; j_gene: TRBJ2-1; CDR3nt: TGTGCCAGCAGCCGGACAGGGGGCGACTTTAGCCTCAATGAGCAGTTCTTC; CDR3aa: CASSRTGGDFSLNEQFF
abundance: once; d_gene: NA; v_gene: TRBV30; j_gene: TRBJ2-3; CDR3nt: TGTGCCTGGAGACGGGATTGGGCAGATACGCAGTATTTT; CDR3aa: CAWRRDWADTQYF
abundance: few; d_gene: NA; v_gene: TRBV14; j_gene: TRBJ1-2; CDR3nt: TGTGCCAGCAGCCAAGAGTCAGGCTACACCTTC; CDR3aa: CASSQESGYTF
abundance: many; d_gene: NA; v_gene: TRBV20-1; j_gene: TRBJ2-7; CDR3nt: TGCAGTGCTAGAGATAATTCGGCTAGCGTGAACTACGAGCAGTACTTC; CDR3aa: CSARDNSASVNYEQYF
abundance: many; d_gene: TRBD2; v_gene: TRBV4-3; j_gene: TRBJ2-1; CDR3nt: TGCGCCAGCAGCCAATCGTCCCTAGCGGCCTTCTACAATGAGCAGTTCTTC; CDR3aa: CASSQSSLAAFYNEQFF
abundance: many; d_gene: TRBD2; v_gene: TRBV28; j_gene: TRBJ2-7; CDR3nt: TGTGCCAGCATCTTAACGGGAGGGGATGAGCAGTACTTC; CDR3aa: CASILTGGDEQYF
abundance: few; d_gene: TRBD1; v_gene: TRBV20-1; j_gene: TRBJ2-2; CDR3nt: TGCAGTGCTAGAAAGGGGGCGCCGATCACAGGGGAGCTGTTTTTT; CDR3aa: CSARKGAPITGELFF
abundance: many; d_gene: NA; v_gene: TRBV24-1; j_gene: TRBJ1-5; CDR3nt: TGTGCCACCAGTGATTTAGAGGGGATCCGTTATCAGCCCCAGCATTTT; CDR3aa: CATSDLEGIRYQPQHF
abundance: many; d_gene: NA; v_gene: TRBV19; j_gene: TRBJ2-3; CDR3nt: TGTGCCAGTAGGTCGGGGGGCGTTGATACGCAGTATTTT; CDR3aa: CASRSGGVDTQYF
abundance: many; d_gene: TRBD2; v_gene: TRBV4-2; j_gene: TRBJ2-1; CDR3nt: TGTGCCAGCAGCCAAGAACTAGCGGGGTGGGGAACCTACAATGAGCAGTTCTTC; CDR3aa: CASSQELAGWGTYNEQFF
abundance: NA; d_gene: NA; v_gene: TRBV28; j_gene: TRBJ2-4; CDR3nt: TGTGCCAGCAGTTTCCGGGATGGAAACATTCAGTACTTC; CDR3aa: CASSFRDGNIQYF
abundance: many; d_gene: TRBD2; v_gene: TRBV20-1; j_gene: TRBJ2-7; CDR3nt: TGCAGTGCTAGACTCGGGACTAGCGGAATTGGACCCTACGAGCAGTACTTC; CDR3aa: CSARLGTSGIGPYEQYF
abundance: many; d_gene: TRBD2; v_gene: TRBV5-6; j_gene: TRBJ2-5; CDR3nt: TGTGCCAGCAGCTTCGCGTGGTCGGGGGGGGAGACCCAGTACTTC; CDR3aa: CASSFAWSGGETQYF
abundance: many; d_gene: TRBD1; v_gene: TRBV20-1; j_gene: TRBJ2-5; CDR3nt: TGCAGTGCTAGACAGGGGGCAAAAGAGACCCAGTACTTC; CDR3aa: CSARQGAKETQYF
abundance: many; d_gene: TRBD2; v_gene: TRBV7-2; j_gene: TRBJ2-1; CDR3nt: TGTGCCAGCAGCTTACTGCTAGCGGGAGGGTACAATGAGCAGTTCTTC; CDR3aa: CASSLLLAGGYNEQFF
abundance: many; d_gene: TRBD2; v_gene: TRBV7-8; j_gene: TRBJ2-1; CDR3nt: TGTGCCAGCAGCTCGCGGACTAGCGGGAGTAAGGATGAGCAGTTCTTC; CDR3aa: CASSSRTSGSKDEQFF